The TCR beta chain under discussion was sequenced for a study of tumor-infiltrating lymphocytes in primary liver carcinoma. Study-level background: Those enrolled were patients of both sexes, who were aged 30 to 69 years.

The CDR3 runs to 17 residues. With 2 bases clipped from V and 7 bases from J, the junction kept 12 bases outside the gene matches. The template, 500 ng total RNA, yielded TCR beta cDNA made with a constant-region primer. Construction of TCR beta libraries relied on three successive nested multiplex PCR rounds employing slightly modified ARM-PCR. For 10 cycles apiece, the opening two PCR rounds ran with TRBV1-TRBV30 forward primers and a C-beta reverse primer. One entry per CDR3 protein, called by TCRdb with MiXCR from the multiplex PCR reads. The sample includes approximately 210,000 distinct CDR3 sequences, less than 75% of them seen just once. Findings and limits, study-wide: It was in tumors, not blood, that the top-250-clone fraction was significantly higher (p = 0.039).

RNA was extracted from whole blood without cell sorting, alongside germline DNA. This clonotype was counted only a few times. Its specificity is unknown. Sequenced input: peripheral blood. This chain uses TRBV12-3 or TRBV12-4 with TRBJ2-1, with 9 bases fitting TRBD1. The clonotype originates from a woman aged 60-70 years with primary liver carcinoma and hepatitis B virus infection. The chain's CDR3 is CASSLILGQGKFNEQFF. CDR3 nucleotides: TGTGCCAGCAGTTTAATCCTTGGACAGGGGAAATTTAATGAGCAGTTCTTC.